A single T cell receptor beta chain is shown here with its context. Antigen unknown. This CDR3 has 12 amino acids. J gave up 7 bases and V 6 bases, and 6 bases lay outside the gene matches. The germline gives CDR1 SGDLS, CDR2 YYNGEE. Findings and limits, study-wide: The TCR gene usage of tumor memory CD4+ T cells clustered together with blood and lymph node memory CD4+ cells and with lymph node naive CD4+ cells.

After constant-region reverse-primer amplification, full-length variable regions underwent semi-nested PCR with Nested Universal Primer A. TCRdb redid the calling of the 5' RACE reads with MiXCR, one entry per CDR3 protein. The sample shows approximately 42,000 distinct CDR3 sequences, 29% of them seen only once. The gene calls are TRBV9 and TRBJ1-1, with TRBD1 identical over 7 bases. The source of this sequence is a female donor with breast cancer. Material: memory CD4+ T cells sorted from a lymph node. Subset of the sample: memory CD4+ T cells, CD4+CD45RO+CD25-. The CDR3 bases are TGTGCCAGCACCGGGGACAGCAGTGAAGCTTTCTTT. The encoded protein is CASTGDSSEAFF.